This T cell receptor beta chain was captured by sequencing in a study of regulatory T cells in long-lasting Graves disease. Background on the study: Graves' patients, diagnosed recently, had received antithyroid drugs under 3 months.

Note on this clonotype: Its target is not known.

Overall study results and limits: Accuracy was possibly reduced by small sample size.

Time point indicated: newly diagnosed GD, antithyroid drugs for less than 3 months. PBMC-derived RNA was used for the TCR library. Assembly of TCR beta libraries relied on iRepertoire HTBI primers together with Arm-PCR of CDR3 regions. Via MiXCR, TCRdb re-called the multiplex PCR reads, giving one row per CDR3 protein. The top ten hold over 15% of the sample, which has about 440,000 distinct CDR3 sequences, 15% seen once. Germline loops: CDR1 MNHEY, CDR2 SVGAGI. Trimming shortened V by 4 bases and J by 0 bases, and 7 bases separated the two germline ends. This CDR3 is built from 13 residues. This sample was shared with a second study, whose subject was T cells in Graves' hyperthyroidism and ophthalmopathy. In that study: Graves' hyperthyroidism without ophthalmopathy progression within 18 months was termed stable. From stable hyperthyroidism, ophthalmopathy was separated by a 13 V-J model.

Material: peripheral blood mononuclear cells (PBMCs), obtained at new diagnosis, from a patient treated with antithyroid drugs. The origin of this receptor is a woman aged 30 to 39 with Graves disease. The rearrangement uses TRBV6-5 and TRBJ2-7; weak D call: TRBD1 (5 bases). The CDR3 region is CASSLDTSYEQYF. Here the CDR3 DNA reads TGTGCCAGCAGTTTGGACACCTCCTACGAGCAGTACTTC.